This TCR beta chain was found in a study of Ad26.COV2.S vaccination and SARS-CoV-2 variants. Treatment indicated: over 15 received Ad26.COV2.S at low or high dose, single or two shots; 5 received placebo; per-sample allocation not given. The samples date from day 63 after the first vaccine or placebo injection. Data came from immunoSEQ multiplex PCR; TCRdb stores just in-frame clones and leaves some out. The repertoire has around 320,000 clones, about 82% of them found once; the top ten carry about 2.1%. In germline, CDR1 is SGHRS, CDR2 YFSETQ. V lost 5 bases and J lost 2; bases outside the gene matches: 4. CDR3 size: 14 residues.

This sequence joins TRBV5-1 and TRBJ1-3; TRBD1 aligns across 7 bases. The source is a person aged 18-60 years who received the Ad26.COV2.S COVID-19 vaccine or a placebo. Source: peripheral blood, taken in a trial of Ad26.COV2.S vaccine versus placebo. CDR3 sequence: CASRNTGAGNTIYF. In DNA form, the CDR3 reads TGCGCCAGCAGGAATACAGGGGCTGGAAACACCATATATTTT.